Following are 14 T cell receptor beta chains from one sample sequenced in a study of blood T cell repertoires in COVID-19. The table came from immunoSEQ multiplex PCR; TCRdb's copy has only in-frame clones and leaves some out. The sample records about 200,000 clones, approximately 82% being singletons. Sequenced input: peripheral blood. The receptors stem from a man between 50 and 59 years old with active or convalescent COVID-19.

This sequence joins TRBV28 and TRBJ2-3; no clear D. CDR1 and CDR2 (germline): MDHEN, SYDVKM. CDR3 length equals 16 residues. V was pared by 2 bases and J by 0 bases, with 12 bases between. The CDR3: CASSLGFRWSTDTQYF. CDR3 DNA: TGTGCCAGCAGTTTAGGTTTCAGGTGGAGCACAGATACGCAGTATTTT.

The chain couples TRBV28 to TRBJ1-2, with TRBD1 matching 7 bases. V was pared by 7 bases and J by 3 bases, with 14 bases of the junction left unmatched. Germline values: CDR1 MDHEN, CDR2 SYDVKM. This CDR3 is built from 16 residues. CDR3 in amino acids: CASTSPPTGLDYGYTF. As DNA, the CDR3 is TGTGCCAGCACCTCACCCCCGACAGGGCTCGACTATGGCTACACCTTC.

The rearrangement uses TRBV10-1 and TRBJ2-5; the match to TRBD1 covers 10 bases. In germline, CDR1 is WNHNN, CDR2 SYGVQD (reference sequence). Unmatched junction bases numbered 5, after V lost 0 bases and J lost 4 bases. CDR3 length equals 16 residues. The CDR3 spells CASSESETGGIETQYF. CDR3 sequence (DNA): TGCGCCAGCAGTGAGTCGGAGACAGGGGGCATAGAGACCCAGTACTTC.

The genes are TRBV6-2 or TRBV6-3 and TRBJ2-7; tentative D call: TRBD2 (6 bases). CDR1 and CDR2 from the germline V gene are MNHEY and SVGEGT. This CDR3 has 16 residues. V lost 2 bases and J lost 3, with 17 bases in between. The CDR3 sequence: CASSYVLGGRGYEQYF. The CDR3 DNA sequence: TGTGCCAGCAGTTACGTTTTGGGGGGAAGAGGCTACGAGCAGTACTTC.

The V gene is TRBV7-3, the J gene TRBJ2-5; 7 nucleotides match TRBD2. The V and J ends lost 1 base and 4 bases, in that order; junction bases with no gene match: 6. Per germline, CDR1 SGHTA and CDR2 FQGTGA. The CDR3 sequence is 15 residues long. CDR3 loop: CASSLNPGEGETQYF. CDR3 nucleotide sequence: TGTGCCAGCAGCTTAAACCCCGGGGAGGGAGAGACCCAGTACTTC.

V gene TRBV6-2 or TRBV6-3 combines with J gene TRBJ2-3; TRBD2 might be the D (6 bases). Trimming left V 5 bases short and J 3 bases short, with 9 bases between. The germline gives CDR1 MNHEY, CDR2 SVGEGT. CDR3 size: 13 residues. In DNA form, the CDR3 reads TGTGCCAGCAGTCCGGGACTTACAGATACGCAGTATTTT. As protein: CASSPGLTDTQYF.

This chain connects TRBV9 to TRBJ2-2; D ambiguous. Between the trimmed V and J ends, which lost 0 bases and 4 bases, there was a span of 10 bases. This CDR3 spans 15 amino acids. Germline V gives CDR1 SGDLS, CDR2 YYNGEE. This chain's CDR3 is CASSVDGRSTGELFF. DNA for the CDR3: TGTGCCAGCAGCGTAGACGGTCGGAGCACCGGGGAGCTGTTTTTT.

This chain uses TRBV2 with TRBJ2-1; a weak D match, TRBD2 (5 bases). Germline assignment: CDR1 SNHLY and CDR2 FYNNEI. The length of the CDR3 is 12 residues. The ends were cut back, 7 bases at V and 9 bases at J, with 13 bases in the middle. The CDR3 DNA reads TGTGCCAGCAATGTAGCGCTCAGTGAGCAGTTCTTC. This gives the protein CASNVALSEQFF. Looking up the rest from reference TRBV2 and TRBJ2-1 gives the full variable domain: EPEVTQTPSHQVTQMGQEVILRCVPISNHLYFYWYRQILGQKVEFLVSFYNNEISEKSEIFDDQFSVERPDGSNFTLKIRSTKLEDSAMYFCASNVALSEQFFGPGTRLTVL.

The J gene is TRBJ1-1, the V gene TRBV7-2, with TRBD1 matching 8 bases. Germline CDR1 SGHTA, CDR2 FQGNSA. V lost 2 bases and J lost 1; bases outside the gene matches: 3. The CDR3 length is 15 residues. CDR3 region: CASSLIQGANTEAFF. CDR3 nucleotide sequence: TGTGCCAGCAGCTTAATTCAGGGGGCGAACACTGAAGCTTTCTTT.

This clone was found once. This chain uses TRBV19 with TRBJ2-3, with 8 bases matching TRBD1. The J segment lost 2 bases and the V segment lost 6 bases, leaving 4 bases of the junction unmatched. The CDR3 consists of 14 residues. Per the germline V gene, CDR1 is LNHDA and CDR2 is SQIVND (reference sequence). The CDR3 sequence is CASRSTGATDTQYF. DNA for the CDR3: TGTGCCAGTAGGTCGACAGGGGCCACAGATACGCAGTATTTT.

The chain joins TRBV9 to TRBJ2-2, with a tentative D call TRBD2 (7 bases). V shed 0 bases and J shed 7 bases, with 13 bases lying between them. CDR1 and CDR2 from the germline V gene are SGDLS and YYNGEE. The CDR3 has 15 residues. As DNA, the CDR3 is TGTGCCAGCAGCGTAGCTCCAGGGGAGGGCGGGGAGCTGTTTTTT. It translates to CASSVAPGEGGELFF.

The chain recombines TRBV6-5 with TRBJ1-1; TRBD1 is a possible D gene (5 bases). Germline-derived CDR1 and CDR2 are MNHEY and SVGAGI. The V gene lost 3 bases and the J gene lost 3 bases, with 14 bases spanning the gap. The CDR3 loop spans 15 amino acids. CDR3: CASSYDSRVDTEAFF. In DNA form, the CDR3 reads TGTGCCAGCAGTTATGACAGTCGGGTTGACACTGAAGCTTTCTTT.

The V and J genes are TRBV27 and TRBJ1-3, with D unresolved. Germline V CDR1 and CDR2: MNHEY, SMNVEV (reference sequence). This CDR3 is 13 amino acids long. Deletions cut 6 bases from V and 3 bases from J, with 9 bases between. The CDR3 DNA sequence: TGTGCCAGCAGACCTACGCTTGGAAACACCATATATTTT. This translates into CASRPTLGNTIYF.

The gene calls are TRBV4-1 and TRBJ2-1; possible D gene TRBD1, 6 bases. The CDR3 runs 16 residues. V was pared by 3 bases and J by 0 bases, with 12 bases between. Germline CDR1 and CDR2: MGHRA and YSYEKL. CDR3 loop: CASSHGLGGSYNEQFF. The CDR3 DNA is TGCGCCAGCAGCCACGGTTTAGGGGGCTCCTACAATGAGCAGTTCTTC.